These 21 T cell receptor beta chains were all obtained from the same sample, sequenced in a study of Graves' ophthalmopathy and Graves' hyperthyroidism. RNA transcripts yielded amplified TCR beta CDR3 regions. HTBI primers served in a first-round RT-PCR, which a second-round multiplex PCR followed. TCRdb recomputed calls from the multiplex PCR reads with MiXCR, one row per CDR3 protein. The top ten clones hold around 10% of a sample with some 1.1 million distinct CDR3 sequences, about two fifths of them seen once. The sequencing sample was made of peripheral blood or thyroid tissue (not recorded which). The receptor set was obtained from an adult man with Graves' hyperthyroidism.

This clonotype was recorded at least ten times. This chain links TRBV3-1 with TRBJ2-7; the D gene is possibly TRBD1 (6 bases). In germline, CDR1 is LGHDT, CDR2 YNNKEL (reference sequence). The ends were cut back, 1 base at V and 6 bases at J, with 10 bases in the middle. The CDR3 totals 13 residues. The CDR3 sequence: CASSQGTQGEQYF. The CDR3 region has the DNA TGTGCCAGCAGCCAAGGCACACAGGGCGAGCAGTACTTC.

This clonotype was seen only a few times. The V and J genes are TRBV28 and TRBJ2-7; weak D call: TRBD1 (6 bases). CDR1 is MDHEN and CDR2 is SYDVKM in the germline V gene. V lost 5 bases and J lost 6, with 14 bases in between. The CDR3 covers 13 residues. The CDR3 is CASSMRGWFEQYF. CDR3 sequence (DNA): TGTGCCAGCAGTATGAGGGGGTGGTTCGAGCAGTACTTC. The complete variable domain, with remaining parts taken from reference TRBV28 and TRBJ2-7, reads DVKVTQSSRYLVKRTGEKVFLECVQDMDHENMFWYRQDPGLGLRLIYFSYDVKMKEKGDIPEGYSVSREKKERFSLILESASTNQTSMYLCASSMRGWFEQYFGPGTRLTVT.

V and J are TRBV2 and TRBJ1-3; D is possibly TRBD1 (5 bases). Germline CDR1 and CDR2: SNHLY and FYNNEI. This CDR3 has 15 amino acids. Trimming took 10 bases from V and 0 from J, leaving 16 bases between them. The CDR3 DNA follows: TGTGCCACCCTCCCGAGGGGCCTCTCTGGAAACACCATATATTTT. Translation: CATLPRGLSGNTIYF.

The CDR3 spells CASSYLAGPGNTIYF. The CDR3, as DNA: TGTGCCAGCAGTTATCTCGCGGGGCCTGGAAACACCATATATTTT. The chain combines TRBV6-5 with TRBJ1-3; tentative D call: TRBD1 (5 bases). The CDR3 is 15 residues long. The germline V gene encodes CDR1 MNHEY and CDR2 SVGAGI. Trimming removed 3 bases at V and 2 bases at J, with 11 bases between.

The chain joins TRBV10-3 to TRBJ2-5; no firm D call. The CDR3 covers 13 residues. Between the trimmed V and J ends, which lost 4 bases and 13 bases, there was a span of 19 bases. In germline, CDR1 is ENHRY, CDR2 SYGVKD. The CDR3 region is CAISGGYNSPLYF. The CDR3 DNA reads TGTGCCATCAGTGGAGGATATAATTCACCCCTGTACTTC.

The V and J genes are TRBV6-2 or TRBV6-3 and TRBJ2-7, with TRBD1 as a possible D gene (5 bases). The CDR3 loop spans 13 amino acids. Germline lookup yields CDR1 MNHEY and CDR2 SVGEGT. The V gene lost 2 bases and the J gene lost 6 bases, with 11 bases spanning the gap. Here the CDR3 DNA reads TGTGCCAGCAGTTACGTCAGGGTGGGCGAGCAGTACTTC. This codes for CASSYVRVGEQYF.

The chain has TRBV7-2 and TRBJ1-2, with TRBD1 as a possible D gene (5 bases). CDR3 length: 15 amino acids. Germline CDR1 reads SGHTA; CDR2 reads FQGNSA. Trimming shortened V by 3 bases and J by 4 bases, and 15 bases separated the two germline ends. The CDR3 DNA reads TGTGCCAGCAGCTTTGGGACGGAGATTAGCTATGGCTACACCTTC. It yields the protein CASSFGTEISYGYTF.

This clonotype was recorded a few times. V and J are TRBV27 and TRBJ2-7; TRBD2 matches 15 bases. From germline, CDR1 is MNHEY and CDR2 SMNVEV (reference sequence). The CDR3 totals 18 residues. The J segment lost 0 bases and the V segment lost 6 bases, leaving 9 bases of the junction unmatched. This CDR3 reads CASRPGLAGGVSSYEQYF. Here the CDR3 DNA reads TGTGCCAGCAGGCCGGGACTAGCGGGGGGAGTTAGCTCCTACGAGCAGTACTTC.

This chain joins TRBV13 and TRBJ2-2; D unclear. The germline V gene has CDR1 PRHDT and CDR2 FYEKMQ (reference sequence). The CDR3 has 11 amino acids. V lost 9 bases and J 6 bases, leaving 8 bases between the germline ends. The CDR3 nucleotides are TGTGCCAGTGGCCAGTCCGGGGAGCTGTTTTTT. Encoded protein: CASGQSGELFF.

This clonotype was counted many times. This rearrangement joins TRBV9 to TRBJ2-7; D might be TRBD1 (7 bases). Germline values: CDR1 SGDLS, CDR2 YYNGEE. This CDR3 spans 16 amino acids. The ends were cut back, 4 bases at V and 4 bases at J, with 21 bases in the middle. CDR3 coding DNA: TGTGCCAGCAGCTATCGCTGGAGGGGGCGAAGATACGAGCAGTACTTC. This gives the protein CASSYRWRGRRYEQYF. The whole variable domain, remainder taken from reference TRBV9 and TRBJ2-7, is DSGVTQTPKHLITATGQRVTLRCSPRSGDLSVYWYQQSLDQGLQFLIQYYNGEERAKGNILERFSAQQFPDLHSELNLSSLELGDSALYFCASSYRWRGRRYEQYFGPGTRLTVT.

V is TRBV20-1 and J is TRBJ1-2; 8 nucleotides match TRBD1. This CDR3 is 17 amino acids long. V lost 1 base to trimming and J lost 4 bases; unmatched junction nucleotides: 14. Germline V gives CDR1 DFQATT, CDR2 SNEGSKA (reference sequence). The CDR3 DNA reads TGCAGTGCTAGAGGCACCCGGGACAGGCAGTTACGCTATGGCTACACCTTC. It specifies CSARGTRDRQLRYGYTF.

This clonotype appeared a few times. The CDR3 is CASSFGTGVVSYNSPLHF. The CDR3 region has the DNA TGTGCCAGCAGCTTCGGGACAGGGGTCGTTTCCTATAATTCACCCCTCCACTTT. V usage is TRBV5-5 and J usage is TRBJ1-6, with TRBD1 matching 10 bases. The J segment lost 1 base and the V segment lost 2 bases, leaving 6 bases of the junction unmatched. Germline V gene lookup returns CDR1 SGHKS and CDR2 YYEKEE (reference sequence). This CDR3 spans 18 amino acids.

This clonotype has a count of ten or more. The chain links TRBV29-1 to TRBJ2-5, with 9 bases that match TRBD2. Germline trimming cut 4 bases from V and 5 bases from J; bases unmatched to any gene: 8. The germline gives CDR1 SQVTM, CDR2 ANQGSEA. The CDR3 runs to 14 residues. The CDR3 DNA is TGCAGCGTTGCCGGGCGGGAGGGTAGTGAGACCCAGTACTTC. The encoded protein is CSVAGREGSETQYF.

CDR3: CSVGTGGEQYF. DNA for the CDR3: TGCAGCGTGGGCACAGGGGGCGAGCAGTACTTC. This chain links TRBV29-1 with TRBJ2-7, with 8 positions matching TRBD1. Germline values: CDR1 SQVTM, CDR2 ANQGSEA. Trimming cost V 6 bases and J 6 bases; bases outside gene matches: 4. This CDR3 has 11 residues.

This clonotype was picked up a small number of times. This rearrangement joins TRBV5-1 to TRBJ2-6; TRBD2 agrees at 8 bases. The CDR3 loop spans 18 amino acids. J was trimmed by 2 bases and V by 1 base; bases with no gene match: 8. The V gene's germline CDR1 is SGHRS and CDR2 YFSETQ. In DNA form, the CDR3 reads TGCGCCAGCAGCTTGATTACCGGGAGGGTACCTGGGGCCAACGTCCTGACTTTC. Its protein product is CASSLITGRVPGANVLTF.

In this sample, this clonotype turned up many times. The chain carries TRBV12-3 or TRBV12-4 and TRBJ1-4, with D maybe TRBD1 (6 bases). The V end lost 2 bases, the J end lost 7 bases, and 14 bases lay between the germline ends. This CDR3 is built from 15 residues. The CDR3 sequence is CASSLQGSWSEKLFF. DNA for the CDR3: TGTGCCAGCAGTTTACAGGGGAGCTGGAGTGAAAAACTGTTTTTT.

There are a few counts of this clonotype. The gene calls are TRBV19 and TRBJ1-3, with D maybe TRBD1 (5 bases). V lost 5 bases and J 2 bases, leaving 16 bases between the germline ends. The CDR3 has 16 amino acids. The germline gives CDR1 LNHDA, CDR2 SQIVND (reference sequence). This CDR3 is CASSFGGSSTGNTIYF. CDR3 nucleotides: TGTGCCAGTAGTTTCGGGGGATCGAGTACTGGAAACACCATATATTTT.

At least ten counts were recorded for this clonotype. The chain employs TRBV29-1 and TRBJ1-1, with D perhaps TRBD1 (6 bases). CDR3 length: 13 amino acids. V was shortened by 6 bases and J by 1 base, with 12 bases between the two germline ends. Germline V gene data show CDR1 as SQVTM and CDR2 as ANQGSEA. CDR3 coding DNA: TGCAGCGTAAAGACAGGAACGAACACTGAAGCTTTCTTT. It yields the protein CSVKTGTNTEAFF.

About this clonotype: A junction end diverges from the germline sequence, so it may reflect a read error. The rearrangement uses TRBV10-3 and TRBJ1-2, with 9 positions matching TRBD1. The germline gives CDR1 ENHRY, CDR2 SYGVKD. The CDR3 runs to 16 residues. The CDR3 DNA follows: TGTGCCAGCAGTTACCCATCCGGGACAGGGCACTATGGCTACACCTTC. This sequence encodes CASSYPSGTGHYGYTF.

V and J are TRBV5-1 and TRBJ1-1; 10 positions agree with TRBD1. The germline gives CDR1 SGHRS, CDR2 YFSETQ. With 2 bases clipped from V and 1 base from J, the junction kept 5 bases outside the gene matches. The length of the CDR3 is 16 residues. CDR3 loop: CASSFGTGAQNTEAFF. CDR3 bases: TGCGCCAGCAGCTTCGGGACAGGGGCTCAGAACACTGAAGCTTTCTTT.

There are many counts of this clonotype. The genes are TRBV7-8 and TRBJ1-1; D might be TRBD1 (5 bases). CDR1 and CDR2 from the germline V gene are SGHVS and FQNEAQ. CDR3 length equals 12 residues. V lost 5 bases, J lost 11 bases, and 15 bases lay in between. In nucleotides, the CDR3 is TGTGCCAGCAGCCCAGGGCTCGTGGGTGCTTTCTTT. This encodes CASSPGLVGAFF.